These T cell receptor beta chains were read from a single sample in a study of CD8 T cells in ankylosing spondylitis. One entry per CDR3 protein, called by TCRdb with MiXCR from the 5' RACE reads. The sample consists of some 200,000 distinct CDR3 sequences, more than 5.5% of them appearing once. The material sequenced was blood, either unsorted or a sorted T cell fraction (not recorded which). The origin of the receptors is a male donor with ankylosing spondylitis. The CDR3 runs from the conserved cysteine through the conserved F or W. A D gene is named only where the DNA matches it firmly. Not all rows give a size; the values are once, few, many and, for expanded clones, a class.

clone size	V gene	D gene	J gene	CDR3 DNA	CDR3 protein
.	TRBV19	.	TRBJ1-5	TGTGCAGCAGGCCCCCTGCCGAAGCCCCAGCATTTT	CAAGPLPKPQHF
few	TRBV4-2	.	TRBJ1-3	TGTGCCAGCAGCCAAGAATCCCCCGACACCATATATTTT	CASSQESPDTIYF
many	TRBV7-8	.	TRBJ2-7	TGTGCCAGCAGTTATAGCGTTCAGGGGACCTACGAGCAGTACTTC	CASSYSVQGTYEQYF
many	TRBV4-3	TRBD2	TRBJ2-5	TGCGCCAGCAGCCAAGATTCAGAGGGAGGGCCGGGAGAGACCCAGTACTTC	CASSQDSEGGPGETQYF
many	TRBV6-2/TRBV6-3	.	TRBJ1-1	TGTGCCAGCTTAGGTTTTTGGACTGAAGCTTTCTTT	CASLGFWTEAFF
many	TRBV4-3	.	TRBJ1-1	TGCGCCAGCAGCCTAAGTGGGCCTCTGAACACTGAAGCTTTCTTT	CASSLSGPLNTEAFF
.	TRBV30	TRBD1	TRBJ2-7	TGTGCCTGGAGTGCGATAGGGACAGGGGGTTACTACGAGCAGTACTTC	CAWSAIGTGGYYEQYF
many	TRBV28	TRBD1	TRBJ2-7	TGTGCCAGCAGTTTAACCTCAGGGGGCTTTTTCTCCTACGAGCAGTACTTC	CASSLTSGGFFSYEQYF
many	TRBV11-2	.	TRBJ2-7	TGTGCCAGCAGCTGGAACCGCGCTAGCCACATCTCCTACGAGCAGTACTTC	CASSWNRASHISYEQYF
many	TRBV29-1	.	TRBJ2-2	TGCAGCGTTGGTGGGGGAGGAGAAAGAGCCGGGGAGCTGTTTTTT	CSVGGGGERAGELFF
many	TRBV6-5	.	TRBJ2-7	TGTGCCAGCAGTTGCGTCGTACGAACTCGGGCCTACGAGCAGTACTTC	CASSCVVRTRAYEQYF
few	TRBV10-1	TRBD1	TRBJ1-1	TGCGCCACTTCGACAGGGACGGATGAAGCTTTCTTT	CATSTGTDEAFF
many	TRBV15	.	TRBJ2-5	TGTGCCACCAGCTTGCGACAGGACCAAGAGACCCAGTACTTC	CATSLRQDQETQYF
.	TRBV29-1	.	TRBJ1-2	TGCAGCGTCCAGGCCAGCAACTATGGCTACACCTTC	CSVQASNYGYTF
few	TRBV15	.	TRBJ2-1	TGTGCCACCAGCGGTCGGTCCGGGGACCTCAATGAGCAGTTCTTC	CATSGRSGDLNEQFF
many	TRBV2	TRBD1	TRBJ2-1	TGTGCCAGCAGCCGGAGACAGGGGGCTTGGGAGGCCTACAATGAGCAGTTCTTC	CASSRRQGAWEAYNEQFF
many	TRBV10-3	TRBD2	TRBJ2-1	TGTGCCATCAGTCCTAGCGGGGGCTCCTACAATGAGCAGTTCTTC	CAISPSGGSYNEQFF
many	TRBV7-8	.	TRBJ2-1	TGTGCCAGCAGCTTAGACGTTAATGAGCAGTTCTTC	CASSLDVNEQFF
.	TRBV13	TRBD2	TRBJ2-7	TGTGCCAGCAGCCCCCTGAGACTAGCGGGAGACTACGAGCAGTACTTC	CASSPLRLAGDYEQYF
many	TRBV4-3	TRBD1	TRBJ2-7	TGCGCCAGCAGCCAAGGTCGGGACAGCTCCTACGAGCAGTACTTC	CASSQGRDSSYEQYF
.	TRBV6-5	.	TRBJ2-1	TGTGCCAGCAGTTACTCGACGGCGGACTACTACAATGAGCAGTTCTTC	CASSYSTADYYNEQFF
few	TRBV20-1	TRBD2	TRBJ2-1	TGCAGTGCTAGAATAAGGACGGGGTTAGCGGGGTCGGATGAGCAGTTCTTC	CSARIRTGLAGSDEQFF
few	TRBV5-1	.	TRBJ2-1	TGCGCCAGCAGCCTTGGTAGATCGGAGTTACGGGGTGAGCAGTTCTTC	CASSLGRSELRGEQFF
many	TRBV29-1	TRBD1	TRBJ2-7	TGCAGCGTTGGTGGGGGGACAGGGTCCCTCAGGGAGCAGTACTTC	CSVGGGTGSLREQYF
.	TRBV6-5	TRBD2	TRBJ2-1	TGTGCCAGCAGTTACGGCGCGGGGGGGGTGGTAGAGCAGTTCTTC	CASSYGAGGVVEQFF
many	TRBV5-6	TRBD1	TRBJ1-1	TGTGCCAGCAGCTTTATCATCTGGACAGGGGCGAACACTGAAGCTTTCTTT	CASSFIIWTGANTEAFF
many	TRBV5-1	TRBD1	TRBJ2-7	TGCGCCAGCAGCTTGAGGGGGCGCTCCACTGTCTACGAGCAGTACTTC	CASSLRGRSTVYEQYF
many	TRBV9	.	TRBJ1-1	TGTGCCAGCAGCGCGGGGGGGCGGACTGAAGCTTTCTTT	CASSAGGRTEAFF
many	TRBV5-6	TRBD2	TRBJ2-1	TGTGCCAGCAGCTTGGTGAGGCGGGAGGGTAAGCAGTTCTTC	CASSLVRREGKQFF
many	TRBV6-1	.	TRBJ2-1	TGTGCCAGCATCCCTTCACTAGGGAGCTCCTACAATGAGCAGTTCTTC	CASIPSLGSSYNEQFF
.	TRBV7-9	TRBD1	TRBJ1-1	TGTGCCAGCAGCGAAATGGGACAGCAGAACACTGAAGCTTTCTTT	CASSEMGQQNTEAFF
many	TRBV2	.	TRBJ2-5	TGTGCCAACGAGGGGGAGACCCAGTACTTC	CANEGETQYF
many	TRBV9	.	TRBJ2-3	TGTGCCAGCAGCGTAGCCGACCGTGGCACAGATACGCAGTATTTT	CASSVADRGTDTQYF
many	TRBV6-1	.	TRBJ2-5	TGTGCCAGCAGTGCTTTAGGGTTCCTAGGGACCCAGTACTTC	CASSALGFLGTQYF
few	TRBV9	.	TRBJ2-7	TGTGCCAGCAGCGAATTCGGGGGTAGCTCCTACGAGCAGTACTTC	CASSEFGGSSYEQYF
many	TRBV5-1	TRBD1	TRBJ2-7	TGCGCCAGCAGCTACCGGGACAGGGCCGAGCAGTACTTC	CASSYRDRAEQYF
few	TRBV12-5	TRBD1	TRBJ2-3	TGTGCTAGTGGTTTGGATACCCAATGGACAGGGGCCAAGGATACGCAGTATTTT	CASGLDTQWTGAKDTQYF
few	TRBV20-1	TRBD2	TRBJ2-7	TGCAGTGCTAGAGGAACTAGCGGGGGGGCCTACGAGCAGTACTTC	CSARGTSGGAYEQYF
many	TRBV20-1	TRBD2	TRBJ2-7	TGCAGTGCTAGAGAAGCGGGAGGTGGATACGAGCAGTACTTC	CSAREAGGGYEQYF
.	TRBV27	TRBD1	TRBJ2-1	TGTGCCAGCAGCTCAGGACAGGGTTTCAATGAGCAGTTCTTC	CASSSGQGFNEQFF
many	TRBV7-8	.	TRBJ1-5	TGTGCCAGCAGCTTAGCCAGGGGAAGGAATCAGCCCCAGCATTTT	CASSLARGRNQPQHF
many	TRBV15	TRBD1	TRBJ1-3	TGTGCCACCAGCTGGACAGGGAACTCTGGAAACACCATATATTTT	CATSWTGNSGNTIYF
many	TRBV27	.	TRBJ2-7	TGTGCCAGCAGTTTATCCCAAACTAGTGGGCACGAGCAGTACTTC	CASSLSQTSGHEQYF
many	TRBV5-1	.	TRBJ2-3	TGCGCCAGCAAGTCATCCAGGGGTAGCACAGATACGCAGTATTTT	CASKSSRGSTDTQYF
many	TRBV18	.	TRBJ2-5	TGTGCCAGCTCACCATCGCGCGGGACCCAAGAGACCCAGTACTTC	CASSPSRGTQETQYF
many	TRBV20-1	.	TRBJ1-3	TGCAGTGCTAGACAGGGAGCCACCATATATTTT	CSARQGATIYF
.	TRBV13	TRBD2	TRBJ2-7	TGTGCCAGCAGCTCAGGAAGCGGGAGGTTCCGGGAGCAGTACTTC	CASSSGSGRFREQYF
many	TRBV7-2	.	TRBJ2-1	TGTGCCAGCAGCTTACACATCCTGGGGGATGAGCAGTTCTTC	CASSLHILGDEQFF
many	TRBV12-3/TRBV12-4	TRBD1	TRBJ2-5	TGTGCCAGCAGTCCAGAAGTGGGACAGGCGCAAGAGACCCAGTACTTC	CASSPEVGQAQETQYF
few	TRBV7-9	.	TRBJ2-7	TGTGCCAGCAGCTTAGGTTTCGGTCGGGGGCTGAACGAGCAGTACTTC	CASSLGFGRGLNEQYF
.	TRBV11-2	.	TRBJ2-7	TGTGCCAGCAGCCCCTATGACAGGCTCTCCCACGAGCAGTACTTC	CASSPYDRLSHEQYF
many	TRBV29-1	.	TRBJ1-2	TGCAGCGTTTCGACAGAACTTAACTATGGCTACACCTTC	CSVSTELNYGYTF
few	TRBV7-9	.	TRBJ1-5	TGTGCCAGCAGCTTGACAGGAAGGGATCAGCCCCAGCATTTT	CASSLTGRDQPQHF
.	TRBV12-3/TRBV12-4	TRBD1	TRBJ2-1	TGTGCCAGCAGTTTTGCACAGGGGGCCTCCTACAATGAGCAGTTCTTC	CASSFAQGASYNEQFF
many	TRBV4-3	TRBD2	TRBJ2-1	TGCGCCAGCAGCCCTATGGGGGGCGCTTCCCTAGCGGGGTACAATGAGCAGTTCTTC	CASSPMGGASLAGYNEQFF